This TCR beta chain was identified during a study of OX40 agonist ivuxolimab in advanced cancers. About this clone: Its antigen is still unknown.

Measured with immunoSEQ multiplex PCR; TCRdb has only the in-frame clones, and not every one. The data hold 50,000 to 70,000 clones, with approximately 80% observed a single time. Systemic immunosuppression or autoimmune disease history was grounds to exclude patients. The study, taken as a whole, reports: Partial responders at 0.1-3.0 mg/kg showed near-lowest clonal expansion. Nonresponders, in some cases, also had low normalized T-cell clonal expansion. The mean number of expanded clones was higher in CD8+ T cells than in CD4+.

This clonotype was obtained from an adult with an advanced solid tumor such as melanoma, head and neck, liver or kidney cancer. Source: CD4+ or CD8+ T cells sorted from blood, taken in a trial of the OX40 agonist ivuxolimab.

CDR3 sequence: CASSARVNQPQHF. The CDR3, as DNA: TGTGCCAGCAGTGCCCGGGTGAATCAGCCCCAGCATTTT. V gene TRBV13 combines with J gene TRBJ1-5; D is ambiguous. Germline V gene sequence: CDR1 PRHDT, CDR2 FYEKMQ (reference sequence). CDR3 length: 13 amino acids. Trimming took 6 bases from V and 4 from J, leaving 10 bases between them.